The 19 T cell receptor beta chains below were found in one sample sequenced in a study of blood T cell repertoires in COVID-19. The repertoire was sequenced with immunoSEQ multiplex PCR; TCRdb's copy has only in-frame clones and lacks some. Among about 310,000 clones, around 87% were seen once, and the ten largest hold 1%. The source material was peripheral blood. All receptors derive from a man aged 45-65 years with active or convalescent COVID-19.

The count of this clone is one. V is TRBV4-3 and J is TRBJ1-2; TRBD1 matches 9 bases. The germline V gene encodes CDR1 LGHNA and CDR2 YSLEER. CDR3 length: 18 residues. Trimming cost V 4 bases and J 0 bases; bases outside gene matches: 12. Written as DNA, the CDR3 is TGCGCCAGCAGCCCTGGGACAGGGCATGCCTATCCTAACTATGGCTACACCTTC. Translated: CASSPGTGHAYPNYGYTF.

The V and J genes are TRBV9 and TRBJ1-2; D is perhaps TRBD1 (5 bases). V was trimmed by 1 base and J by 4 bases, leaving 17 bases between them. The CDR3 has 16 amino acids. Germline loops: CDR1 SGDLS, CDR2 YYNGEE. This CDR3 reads CASSVSIGRDLYGYTF. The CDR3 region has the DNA TGTGCCAGCAGCGTATCGATCGGCAGGGATCTCTATGGCTACACCTTC.

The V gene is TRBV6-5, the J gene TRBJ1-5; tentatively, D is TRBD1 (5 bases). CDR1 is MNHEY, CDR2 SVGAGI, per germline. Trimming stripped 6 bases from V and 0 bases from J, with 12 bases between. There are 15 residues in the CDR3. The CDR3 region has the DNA TGTGCCAGCAGGTACCGGACACATAGCAATCAGCCCCAGCATTTT. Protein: CASRYRTHSNQPQHF.

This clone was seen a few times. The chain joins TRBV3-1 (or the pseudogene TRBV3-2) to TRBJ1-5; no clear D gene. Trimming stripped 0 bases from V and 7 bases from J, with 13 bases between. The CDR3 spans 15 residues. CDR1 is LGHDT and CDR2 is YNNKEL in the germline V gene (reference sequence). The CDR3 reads CASSQDRGRGQPQHF. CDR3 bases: TGTGCCAGCAGCCAAGATAGAGGCAGAGGCCAGCCCCAGCATTTT.

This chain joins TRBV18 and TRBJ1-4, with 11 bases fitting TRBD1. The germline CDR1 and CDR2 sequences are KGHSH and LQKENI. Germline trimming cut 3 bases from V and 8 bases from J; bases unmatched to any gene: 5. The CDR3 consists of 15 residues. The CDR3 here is CASSPSDRGLEKLFF. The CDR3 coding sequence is TGTGCCAGCTCACCTTCGGACAGGGGGCTGGAAAAACTGTTTTTT.

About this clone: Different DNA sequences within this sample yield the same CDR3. This chain's CDR3 is CASSLLAGGTDTQYF. The CDR3 DNA reads TGTGCCAGCAGCTTGTTAGCGGGAGGAACGGATACGCAGTATTTT. The V gene is TRBV5-6, the J gene TRBJ2-3; 10 bases fit TRBD2. The germline V gene has CDR1 SGHDT and CDR2 YYEEEE. The CDR3 is made up of 15 amino acids. J gave up 6 bases and V 1 base, and 5 bases lay outside the gene matches. Variable domain in full (rest from reference TRBV5-6 and TRBJ2-3): DAGVTQSPTHLIKTRGQQVTLRCSPKSGHDTVSWYQQALGQGPQFIFQYYEEEERQRGNFPDRFSGHQFPNYSSELNVNALLLGDSALYLCASSLLAGGTDTQYFGPGTRLTVL.

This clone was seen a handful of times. CDR3 sequence reads: CASSDVTGGSNQPQHF. DNA of the CDR3: TGTGCCAGCAGTGATGTCACAGGGGGGAGCAATCAGCCCCAGCATTTT. The chain combines TRBV6-1 with TRBJ1-5; TRBD1 aligns across 8 bases. The CDR3 is made up of 16 amino acids. CDR1 and CDR2 (germline): MNHNS, SASEGT. V was clipped by 3 bases and J by 1 base; unmatched bases: 5.

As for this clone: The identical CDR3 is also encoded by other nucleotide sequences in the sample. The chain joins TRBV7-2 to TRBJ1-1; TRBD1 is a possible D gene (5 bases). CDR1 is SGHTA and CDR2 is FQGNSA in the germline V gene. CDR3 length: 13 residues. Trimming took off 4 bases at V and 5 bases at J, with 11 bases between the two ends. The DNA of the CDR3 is TGTGCCAGCAGCTCCCAGGAGGGGACTGAAGCTTTCTTT. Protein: CASSSQEGTEAFF.

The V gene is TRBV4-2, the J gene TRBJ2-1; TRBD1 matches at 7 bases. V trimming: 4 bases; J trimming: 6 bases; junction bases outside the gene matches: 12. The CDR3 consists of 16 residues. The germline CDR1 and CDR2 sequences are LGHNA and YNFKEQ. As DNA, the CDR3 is TGTGCCAGCAGCCCCGGGGACAGAGCTCAAGGCAATGAGCAGTTCTTC. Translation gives CASSPGDRAQGNEQFF.

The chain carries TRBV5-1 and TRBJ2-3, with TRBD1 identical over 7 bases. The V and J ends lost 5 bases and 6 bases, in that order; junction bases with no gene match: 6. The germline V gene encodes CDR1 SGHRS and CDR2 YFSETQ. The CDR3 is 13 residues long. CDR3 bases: TGCGCCAGCAGGGGGACAGAGCGGGATACGCAGTATTTT. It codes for CASRGTERDTQYF.

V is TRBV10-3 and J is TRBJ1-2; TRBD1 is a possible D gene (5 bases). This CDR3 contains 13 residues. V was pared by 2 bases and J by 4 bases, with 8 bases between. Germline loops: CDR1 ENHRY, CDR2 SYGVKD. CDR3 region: CAISEGGGYGYTF. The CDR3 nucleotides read TGTGCCATCAGTGAGGGGGGAGGCTATGGCTACACCTTC.

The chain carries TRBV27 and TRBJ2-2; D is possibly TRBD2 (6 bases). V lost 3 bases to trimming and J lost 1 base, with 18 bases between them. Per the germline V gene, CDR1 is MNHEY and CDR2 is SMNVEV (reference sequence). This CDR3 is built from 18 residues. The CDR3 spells CASSFLGWRGENTGELFF. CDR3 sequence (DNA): TGTGCCAGCAGTTTCTTGGGCTGGCGGGGAGAGAACACCGGGGAGCTGTTTTTT.

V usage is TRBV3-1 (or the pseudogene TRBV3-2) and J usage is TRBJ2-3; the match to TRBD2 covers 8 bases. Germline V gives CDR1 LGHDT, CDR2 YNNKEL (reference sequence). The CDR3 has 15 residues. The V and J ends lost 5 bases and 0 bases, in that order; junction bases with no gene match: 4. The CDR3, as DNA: TGTGCCAGCAGCGTTAGCGGGGCTAGCACAGATACGCAGTATTTT. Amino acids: CASSVSGASTDTQYF.

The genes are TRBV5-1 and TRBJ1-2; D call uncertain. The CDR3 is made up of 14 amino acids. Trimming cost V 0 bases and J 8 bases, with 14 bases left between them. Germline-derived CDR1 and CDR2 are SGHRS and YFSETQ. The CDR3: CASSLVRASGGYTF. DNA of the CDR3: TGCGCCAGCAGCTTGGTTAGGGCGAGCGGCGGCTACACCTTC.

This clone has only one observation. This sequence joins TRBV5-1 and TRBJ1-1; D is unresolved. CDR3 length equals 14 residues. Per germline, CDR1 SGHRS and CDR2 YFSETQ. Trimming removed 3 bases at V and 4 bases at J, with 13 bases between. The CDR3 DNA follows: TGCGCCAGCAGCTACTCCCATCTAACCACTGAAGCTTTCTTT. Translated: CASSYSHLTTEAFF.

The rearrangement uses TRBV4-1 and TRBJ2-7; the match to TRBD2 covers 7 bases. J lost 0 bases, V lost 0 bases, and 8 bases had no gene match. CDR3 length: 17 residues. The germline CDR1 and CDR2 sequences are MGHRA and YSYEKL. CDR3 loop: CASSQEARPSGSYEQYF. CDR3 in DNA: TGCGCCAGCAGCCAAGAAGCGCGGCCTAGCGGCTCCTACGAGCAGTACTTC.

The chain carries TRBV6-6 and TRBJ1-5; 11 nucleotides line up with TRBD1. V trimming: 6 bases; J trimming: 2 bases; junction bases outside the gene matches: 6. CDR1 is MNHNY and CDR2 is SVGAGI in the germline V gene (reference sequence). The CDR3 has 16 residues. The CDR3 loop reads CASSQGTGGGNQPQHF. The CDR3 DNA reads TGTGCCAGCAGCCAGGGGACAGGGGGGGGCAATCAGCCCCAGCATTTT.

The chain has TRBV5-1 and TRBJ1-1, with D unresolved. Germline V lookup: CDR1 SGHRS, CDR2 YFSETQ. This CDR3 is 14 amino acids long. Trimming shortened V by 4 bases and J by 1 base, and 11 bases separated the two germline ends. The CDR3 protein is CASSLHSGNTEAFF. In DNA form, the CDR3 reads TGCGCCAGCAGCCTGCATTCAGGGAACACTGAAGCTTTCTTT.

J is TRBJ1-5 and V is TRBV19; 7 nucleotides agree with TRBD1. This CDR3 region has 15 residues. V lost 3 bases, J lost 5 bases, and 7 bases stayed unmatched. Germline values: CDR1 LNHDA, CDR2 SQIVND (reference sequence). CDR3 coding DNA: TGTGCCAGTAGTATCGGACAGGTTGGAGATCAGCCCCAGCATTTT. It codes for CASSIGQVGDQPQHF. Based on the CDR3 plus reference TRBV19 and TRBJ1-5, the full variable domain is DGGITQSPKYLFRKEGQNVTLSCEQNLNHDAMYWYRQDPGQGLRLIYYSQIVNDFQKGDIAEGYSVSREKKESFPLTVTSAQKNPTAFYLCASSIGQVGDQPQHFGDGTRLSIL.